What follows are 7 T cell receptor beta chains derived from one specimen sequenced in a study of cytomegalovirus exposure and HLA in healthy donors. The PCR was carried out with 60 Vbeta primers and 13 Jbeta primers. Profiling relied on immunoSEQ multiplex PCR, and the TCRdb table lists in-frame clones only, not all of them. The table lists over 150,000 clones, 80% to 85% of them singletons, with approximately 2% in the top ten. The sequenced sample was PBMCs. The receptors were sampled from a human donor in good health.

The chain has TRBV5-1 and TRBJ2-5; D possibly corresponds to TRBD1 (6 bases). Germline CDR1 and CDR2: SGHRS and YFSETQ. This CDR3 is 14 amino acids long. The V gene lost 4 bases and the J gene lost 5 bases, with 15 bases spanning the gap. The CDR3: CASSELDRSETQYF. CDR3 in DNA: TGCGCCAGCAGCGAACTGGACAGAAGCGAGACCCAGTACTTC.

This clone was observed a few times. The rearrangement joins TRBV6-1 to TRBJ2-7, with TRBD2 matching 9 bases. The ends lost 3 bases at V and 4 bases at J; junction bases unmatched: 7. The CDR3 covers 15 residues. From germline, CDR1 is MNHNS and CDR2 SASEGT. The CDR3 nucleotides are TGTGCCAGCAGTGACCTGCGGGGGGGCAATTACGAGCAGTACTTC. Translation: CASSDLRGGNYEQYF.

This chain connects TRBV28 to TRBJ2-4; 9 positions agree with TRBD1. CDR3 length: 15 residues. The germline V gene encodes CDR1 MDHEN and CDR2 SYDVKM. J gave up 0 bases and V 8 bases, and 5 bases lay outside the gene matches. The DNA of the CDR3 is TGTGCCAGCCGGGACAGGGACGTAGCCAAAAACATTCAGTACTTC. Residues: CASRDRDVAKNIQYF.

This chain uses TRBV13 with TRBJ2-5; 9 bases are shared with TRBD1. The J call could be wrong; TRBJ2-7 is a better fit for the DNA end. There are 15 residues in the CDR3. Germline CDR1 PRHDT, CDR2 FYEKMQ (reference sequence). The CDR3: CASSLARTGAYEQYF. CDR3 coding DNA: TGTGCCAGCAGCTTAGCGAGGACAGGGGCTTACGAGCAGTACTTC.

The chain's CDR3 is CAISEPAGDEQFF. CDR3 coding DNA: TGTGCCATCAGTGAGCCTGCGGGGGATGAGCAGTTCTTC. The genes are TRBV10-3 and TRBJ2-1, with 7 bases aligning to TRBD2. This CDR3 comprises 13 residues. J was trimmed by 8 bases and V by 2 bases; bases with no gene match: 3. Germline-derived CDR1 and CDR2 are ENHRY and SYGVKD.

J is TRBJ2-7 and V is TRBV7-6; 7 bases fit TRBD1. The CDR3 has 13 residues. V was pared by 6 bases and J by 1 base, with 3 bases of the junction left unmatched. Germline assignment: CDR1 SGHVS and CDR2 FNYEAQ. The CDR3 coding sequence is TGTGCCAGCAGTACAGGGGAATCCTACGAGCAGTACTTC. This sequence encodes CASSTGESYEQYF.

This clone appeared a single time. This chain links TRBV4-3 with TRBJ2-7, with D maybe TRBD1 (6 bases). The ends were cut back, 3 bases at V and 2 bases at J, with 8 bases in the middle. The CDR3 runs to 13 residues. CDR1 and CDR2 from the germline V gene are LGHNA and YSLEER. DNA of the CDR3: TGCGCCAGCAGCCACAACAGGGCCTACGAGCAGTACTTC. Protein: CASSHNRAYEQYF.